The 3 T cell receptor beta chains reported below all come from one sample, sequenced in a study of T cell changes during pregnancy in multiple sclerosis. The method was immunoSEQ multiplex PCR; TCRdb's version includes in-frame clones alone and lacks a portion of them. The repertoire consists of just over 80,000 clones, with about 96% occurring once and the leading ten covering 1.1%. The specimen comprised peripheral blood, sampled in the second trimester of pregnancy. All receptors come from a female donor with multiple sclerosis, enrolled in a pregnancy study.

The chain couples TRBV6-5 to TRBJ2-5; D is unclear. Germline assignment: CDR1 MNHEY and CDR2 SVGAGI. The CDR3 spans 13 residues. Trimming took 7 bases from V and 6 from J, leaving 15 bases between them. The CDR3 sequence: CASTGPNFKTQYF. CDR3 nucleotide sequence: TGTGCCAGCACTGGGCCCAATTTTAAGACCCAGTACTTC.

CDR3 bases: TGCAGCGTTGGGGGACAGGAAAAACTGTTTTTT. This gives the protein CSVGGQEKLFF. This sequence joins TRBV29-1 and TRBJ1-4; the match to TRBD1 covers 7 bases. V shed 4 bases and J 8 bases; nucleotides not matched to a gene: 1. The CDR3 extends over 11 amino acids. Per germline, CDR1 SQVTM and CDR2 ANQGSEA.

The chain links TRBV2 to TRBJ2-1, with a weak D call TRBD1 (5 bases). Germline assignment: CDR1 SNHLY and CDR2 FYNNEI. Between the trimmed V and J ends, which lost 4 bases and 5 bases, there was a span of 12 bases. This CDR3 region has 14 residues. CDR3 loop: CASSGQRLHNEQFF. Written as DNA, the CDR3 is TGTGCCAGCAGTGGACAGAGGTTACACAATGAGCAGTTCTTC.